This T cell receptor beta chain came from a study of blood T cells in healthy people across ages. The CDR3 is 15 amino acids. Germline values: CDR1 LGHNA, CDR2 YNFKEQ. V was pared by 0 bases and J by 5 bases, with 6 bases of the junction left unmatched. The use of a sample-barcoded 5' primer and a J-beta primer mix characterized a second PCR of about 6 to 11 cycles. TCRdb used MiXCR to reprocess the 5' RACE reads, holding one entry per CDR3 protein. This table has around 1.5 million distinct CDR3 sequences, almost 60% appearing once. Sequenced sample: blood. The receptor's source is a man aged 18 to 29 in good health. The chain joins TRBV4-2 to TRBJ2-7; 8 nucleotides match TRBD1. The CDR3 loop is CASSQEGQGAHEQYF. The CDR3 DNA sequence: TGTGCCAGCAGCCAAGAAGGGCAGGGGGCCCACGAGCAGTACTTC.